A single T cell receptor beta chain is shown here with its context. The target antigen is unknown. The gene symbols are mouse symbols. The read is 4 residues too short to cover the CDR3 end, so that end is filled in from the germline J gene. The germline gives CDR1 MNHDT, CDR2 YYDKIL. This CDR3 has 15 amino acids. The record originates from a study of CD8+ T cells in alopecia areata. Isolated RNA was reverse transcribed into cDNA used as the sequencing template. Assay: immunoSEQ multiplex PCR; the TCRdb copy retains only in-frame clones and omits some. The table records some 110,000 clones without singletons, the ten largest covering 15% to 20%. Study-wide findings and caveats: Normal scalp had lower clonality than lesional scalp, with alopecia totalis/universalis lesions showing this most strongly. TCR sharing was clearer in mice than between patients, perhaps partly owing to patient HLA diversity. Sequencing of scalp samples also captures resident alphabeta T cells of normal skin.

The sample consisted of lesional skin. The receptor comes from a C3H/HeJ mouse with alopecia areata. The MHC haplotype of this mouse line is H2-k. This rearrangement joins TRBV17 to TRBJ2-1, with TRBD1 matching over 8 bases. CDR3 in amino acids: CASSPVRGRGAEQFF. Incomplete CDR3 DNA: TGTGCTAGCAGTCCCGTCAGGGGGCGCGGAGCT. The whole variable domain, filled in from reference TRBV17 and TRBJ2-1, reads DTTVKQNPRYKLARVGKPVNLICSQTMNHDTMYWYQKKPNQAPKLLLFYYDKILNREADTFEKFQSSRPNNSFCSLYIGSAGLEYSAMYLCASSPVRGRGAEQFFGPGTRLTVL.